This TCR beta chain was obtained from a study of blood T cells in healthy people across ages. Notes on the study in general: Among T cells, TCR beta diversity per million cells dropped roughly linearly as age rose. It was found that TCR beta diversity correlated strongly with the percentage of naive T cells.

Total RNA, at least 5 micrograms per sample, came from PBMCs. V lost 3 bases, J lost 1 base, and 7 bases lay in between. Germline V CDR1 and CDR2: SSHAT, FNYEAQ (reference sequence). The CDR3 runs 14 residues. With a J-beta primer mix and a sample-barcoded 5' primer, a second PCR ran 7 to 11 cycles. Via MiXCR, TCRdb re-called the 5' RACE reads, giving one row per CDR3 protein. The table lists about 560,000 distinct CDR3 sequences, about 27% of them singletons, with 3.6% in the top ten. In the case of this clonotype: Its cognate antigen is unknown.

The data also belong to a second study, concerning T cells of mothers and their children. In that study: It was found that thymic selection shapes TCR recombination output similarly in related and unrelated pairs.

This TCR came from a boy aged 2-15 years in good health. Material for sequencing was blood. The chain links TRBV7-7 to TRBJ2-4; D remains unclear. The CDR3 nucleotides are TGTGCCAGCAGCTTTCCCCAGGCCAAAAACATTCAGTACTTC. Translated: CASSFPQAKNIQYF.